The 2 T cell receptor beta chains given below trace back to one sample, sequenced in a study of T-cell reconstitution after alpha-beta-depleted transplantation in children. Unique molecular identifiers were incorporated during preparation of the TCRbeta library. MiXCR, applied by TCRdb to the PCR reads, yields one record per CDR3 protein. The table shows some 440,000 distinct CDR3 sequences, with under 20% occurring only once. The sample in question was PBMCs, mostly from graft donor cells, obtained 360 days after TCRalphabeta/CD19-depleted stem cell transplant. Receptors originate from a boy under two years old who had a stem cell transplant for Wiskott-Aldrich syndrome, so the T cells may come from the graft donor.

The chain recombines TRBV12-3 or TRBV12-4 with TRBJ2-5, with 9 bases aligning to TRBD1. This CDR3 is 16 amino acids long. J gave up 0 bases and V 6 bases, and 8 bases lay outside the gene matches. CDR3: CASSAGTGIYQETQYF. CDR3 nucleotide sequence: TGTGCCAGCAGCGCAGGGACAGGGATTTACCAAGAGACCCAGTACTTC.

The gene calls are TRBV5-6 and TRBJ2-5; D remains unclear. The length of the CDR3 is 15 residues. Germline-derived CDR1 and CDR2 are SGHDT and YYEEEE. V shed 7 bases and J shed 0 bases, with 16 bases lying between them. CDR3 bases: TGTGCCAGCGGTCTCCGTCTTGCGAACCAAGAGACCCAGTACTTC. It translates to CASGLRLANQETQYF.